These T cell receptor beta chains were read from a single sample in a study of beta chain features in type 1 diabetes. Here immunoSEQ multiplex PCR was the method, and the copy in TCRdb shows in-frame clones only, minus some. The repertoire holds almost 350,000 clones, under 8.5% seen once, with around 0.44% in the top ten. The sequencing input was central memory CD4+ T cells from blood. Receptor source: a woman between 18 and 29 years old in good health. The CDR3 runs from the conserved cysteine through the conserved F or W. The D gene is left open where the match is weak. Clone size is not always given. Where it is, it says once, few, many or a class for expanded clones.

v_gene,d_gene,abundance,j_gene,CDR3nt,CDR3aa
TRBV5-6,.,few,TRBJ2-7,TGTGCCAGCACCCGAGACGCCAGCTCCTACGAGCAGTACTTC,CASTRDASSYEQYF
TRBV5-1,TRBD2,few,TRBJ2-1,TGCGCCAGCAGCTCCAGACTAGCGGGAGGAGGCAATGAGCAGTTCTTC,CASSSRLAGGGNEQFF
TRBV25-1,.,.,TRBJ1-2,TGTGCCAGCAGTGAACAGAGCGCCAACTATGGCTACACCTTC,CASSEQSANYGYTF
TRBV4-3,TRBD2,.,TRBJ2-3,TGCGCCAGCAGCCAAGACTGGGGGAAAGCGGGAGGGCCTGATACGCAGTATTTT,CASSQDWGKAGGPDTQYF
TRBV5-1,.,.,TRBJ2-7,TGCGCCAGCAGCCGCGAATTGTCGGGCAACGAGCAGTACTTC,CASSRELSGNEQYF
TRBV7-2,TRBD2,.,TRBJ2-1,TGTGCCAGCAGCGCGATAGCGGGAGTGAGGAATGAGCAGTTCTTC,CASSAIAGVRNEQFF
TRBV11-2,.,few,TRBJ2-5,TGTGCCAGCAGCGTAACCTTTGGAGAGACCCAGTACTTC,CASSVTFGETQYF
TRBV6-5,.,.,TRBJ1-2,TGTGCCAGCAGTTACCGGGACACCTCTAACTATGGCTACACCTTC,CASSYRDTSNYGYTF
TRBV6-6,TRBD1,few,TRBJ2-6,TGTGCCAGCACCAACACAGGGGCGGGGGCCAACGTCCTGACTTTC,CASTNTGAGANVLTF
TRBV4-3,.,.,TRBJ2-3,TGCGCCAGCAGCCAAGGCAGATACTACACAGATACGCAGTATTTT,CASSQGRYYTDTQYF